This TCR beta chain stems from a study of patients and donors after allogeneic stem cell transplantation. TCRdb itself ran the RT-PCR reads through MiXCR, one entry per CDR3 protein. The sample includes 200,000 to 250,000 distinct CDR3 sequences, 12% to 15% of them seen just once. CDR3 size: 17 residues. Trimming removed 4 bases from V and 3 bases from J, with 19 bases in between. The V gene's germline CDR1 is SGHRS and CDR2 YFSETQ. This clonotype was seen a few times. The rearrangement uses TRBV5-1 and TRBJ1-4; the D gene is possibly TRBD1 (6 bases). Sequencing was carried out using blood, either unsorted or a sorted T cell fraction (not recorded which). The TCR comes from a human donor who was either an allogeneic HSCT recipient or a stem cell or donor lymphocyte infusion donor (not recorded which). It is not recorded whose cells these are; they may come from a transplant donor. Written as DNA, the CDR3 is TGCGCCAGCAGCCTCAAGGTAAACAGGGAGGCTAATGAAAAACTGTTTTTT. It is translated as CASSLKVNREANEKLFF.